These 28 T cell receptor beta chains came from one sample sequenced in a study of identical twins. Via MiXCR, TCRdb re-called the 5' RACE reads, giving one row per CDR3 protein. The sample records around 250,000 distinct CDR3 sequences, approximately 8.6% being singletons. These data were also filed under a second study, of yellow fever vaccine responses in identical twins.

Sequencing was performed on CD8+ T cells sorted from blood. These receptors came from a woman under 30 in good health.

At least ten counts were recorded for this clonotype. The chain recombines TRBV7-9 with TRBJ2-7, with D possibly being TRBD1 or TRBD2 (5 bases each). Germline CDR1 is SEHNR and CDR2 is FQNEAQ (reference sequence). CDR3 size: 15 residues. Trimming stripped 5 bases from V and 2 bases from J, with 16 bases between. The CDR3: CASSPRETKAYEQYF. The CDR3 DNA reads TGTGCCAGCAGCCCCAGGGAGACCAAAGCCTACGAGCAGTACTTC.

This clonotype was seen more than once but under ten times. J is TRBJ2-7 and V is TRBV10-1; D possibly corresponds to TRBD1 (6 bases). Trimming shortened V by 8 bases and J by 3 bases, and 11 bases separated the two germline ends. CDR1 and CDR2 from the germline V gene are WNHNN and SYGVQD (reference sequence). This CDR3 region has 12 residues. CDR3 DNA sequence: TGCGCCAGCGGATCGGACAGCTACGAGCAGTACTTC. Translated: CASGSDSYEQYF.

The V gene is TRBV20-1, the J gene TRBJ2-5; tentative D call: TRBD2 (6 bases). The CDR3 runs to 14 residues. Trimming stripped 4 bases from V and 5 bases from J, with 17 bases between. CDR1 DFQATT and CDR2 SNEGSKA come from the germline V gene (reference sequence). Here the CDR3 reads CSATGTLRQETQYF. The CDR3 bases are TGCAGTGCTACCGGGACTCTAAGACAGGAGACCCAGTACTTC.

The chain employs TRBV20-1 and TRBJ2-7; D gene ambiguous. The V gene's germline CDR1 is DFQATT and CDR2 SNEGSKA (reference sequence). There are 13 residues in the CDR3. V was clipped by 8 bases and J by 1 base, with 15 bases between them. CDR3 bases: TGCAGTCCCAAAATTTTGAGATCCTACGAGCAGTACTTC. It translates to CSPKILRSYEQYF.

The rearrangement links TRBV4-3 to TRBJ2-2; D unresolved. This CDR3 has 12 amino acids. Germline loops: CDR1 LGHNA, CDR2 YSLEER. V dropped 0 bases and J dropped 8 bases, with 4 bases sitting between them. This CDR3 is CASSQDMGELFF. In DNA form, the CDR3 reads TGCGCCAGCAGCCAAGATATGGGGGAGCTGTTTTTT.

This clonotype was picked up a small number of times. J is TRBJ2-5 and V is TRBV27, with 8 bases fitting TRBD1. CDR3 length: 15 residues. CDR1 and CDR2 from the germline V gene are MNHEY and SMNVEV (reference sequence). J was trimmed by 0 bases and V by 4 bases; bases with no gene match: 4. CDR3 protein: CASSYDRGNQETQYF. CDR3 DNA sequence: TGTGCCAGCAGTTACGACAGGGGAAACCAAGAGACCCAGTACTTC.

This chain uses TRBV7-9 with TRBJ2-5; possibly TRBD1 for D (6 bases). This CDR3 contains 16 residues. V lost 2 bases and J 4 bases, leaving 17 bases between the germline ends. Germline V gene sequence: CDR1 SEHNR, CDR2 FQNEAQ (reference sequence). The CDR3, as DNA: TGTGCCAGCAGCTTAAGGGACAAAGGAGAACCAGAGACCCAGTACTTC. Translation gives CASSLRDKGEPETQYF.

The table lists this clonotype with many counts. CDR3 nucleotide sequence: TGCGCCAGCAGCTCGGGGACGGGGCCCTACGAGCAGTACTTC. It is translated as CASSSGTGPYEQYF. This chain uses TRBV4-3 with TRBJ2-7; D is possibly TRBD1 or TRBD2 (5 bases each). V was cut by 5 bases and J by 2 bases, with 13 bases left in between. Germline CDR1 and CDR2: LGHNA and YSLEER. This CDR3 spans 14 amino acids.

This chain connects TRBV19 to TRBJ2-7; D unclear. The CDR3 length is 12 residues. CDR1 is LNHDA and CDR2 is SQIVND in the germline V gene (reference sequence). Trimming shortened V by 10 bases and J by 2 bases, and 12 bases separated the two germline ends. The CDR3: CATSDGPYEQYF. CDR3 bases: TGTGCCACCTCGGACGGCCCCTACGAGCAGTACTTC.

This clonotype was seen many times. V is TRBV10-3 and J is TRBJ2-7; 10 nucleotides line up with TRBD2. This CDR3 contains 15 residues. Losses at the gene ends were 4 bases for V and 5 bases for J; bases not matched to a gene: 8. Germline lookup yields CDR1 ENHRY and CDR2 SYGVKD. The CDR3 region is CAISGFLAGADEQYF. CDR3 sequence (DNA): TGTGCCATCAGTGGTTTTCTAGCGGGGGCCGACGAGCAGTACTTC.

The rearrangement joins TRBV20-1 to TRBJ2-1; perhaps TRBD2 as D (7 bases). Trimming shortened V by 1 base and J by 7 bases, and 14 bases separated the two germline ends. The length of the CDR3 is 14 residues. CDR1 and CDR2 (germline): DFQATT, SNEGSKA (reference sequence). The CDR3 region is CSARVRGALNEQFF. The DNA for the CDR3 is TGCAGTGCTAGAGTCCGGGGGGCCCTGAATGAGCAGTTCTTC.

The chain uses TRBV7-6 and TRBJ2-6; possible D gene TRBD1, 5 bases. This CDR3 has 16 residues. Trimming cost V 1 base and J 4 bases, with 11 bases left between them. Germline V gene lookup returns CDR1 SGHVS and CDR2 FNYEAQ. As DNA, the CDR3 is TGTGCCAGCAGCTTAGAGGGTGGGGCCGGGGCCAACGTCCTGACTTTC. Protein: CASSLEGGAGANVLTF.

The CDR3, as DNA: TGTGCCAGCAGTTTATCTCTGGCCAACTACGAGCAGTACTTC. It translates to CASSLSLANYEQYF. This chain joins TRBV27 and TRBJ2-7; D remains unclear. CDR1 and CDR2 (germline): MNHEY, SMNVEV (reference sequence). There are 14 residues in the CDR3. The V and J ends lost 0 bases and 3 bases respectively, with 9 bases between them.

The V call is TRBV5-6, the J call TRBJ2-3; D unclear. Germline CDR1 is SGHDT and CDR2 is YYEEEE. The CDR3 covers 12 residues. V was shortened by 2 bases and J by 3 bases, with 4 bases between the two germline ends. This chain's CDR3 is CASSFTTDTQYF. The DNA of the CDR3 is TGTGCCAGCAGCTTCACGACAGATACGCAGTATTTT.

V gene TRBV27 combines with J gene TRBJ1-5; 9 bases are a match to TRBD1. Germline lookup yields CDR1 MNHEY and CDR2 SMNVEV (reference sequence). The CDR3 sequence is 15 residues long. V lost 4 bases to trimming and J lost 3 bases; unmatched junction nucleotides: 4. This CDR3 is CASSSTGGTNQPQHF. The CDR3 DNA is TGTGCCAGCAGTTCCACAGGGGGCACCAATCAGCCCCAGCATTTT.

The chain recombines TRBV27 with TRBJ1-1; 9 bases match TRBD1. J lost 5 bases, V lost 7 bases, and 5 bases had no gene match. The CDR3 has 13 residues. Germline V lookup: CDR1 MNHEY, CDR2 SMNVEV (reference sequence). The DNA of the CDR3 is TGTGCCAGCAAGGACAGGGGTGGGACTGAAGCTTTCTTT. The encoded protein is CASKDRGGTEAFF.

This clonotype was detected many times. The rearrangement links TRBV27 to TRBJ1-1, with unresolved D. CDR3 size: 11 residues. The V and J ends lost 4 bases and 8 bases respectively, with 8 bases between them. The germline V gene has CDR1 MNHEY and CDR2 SMNVEV (reference sequence). CDR3 DNA sequence: TGTGCCAGCAGTTCCGCCAGGGAAGCTTTCTTT. Protein product: CASSSAREAFF.

This clonotype was detected ten times or more. The gene calls are TRBV3-1 and TRBJ2-3; D possibly corresponds to TRBD2 (6 bases). Germline V lookup: CDR1 LGHDT, CDR2 YNNKEL (reference sequence). Between the trimmed V and J ends, which lost 1 base and 2 bases, there was a span of 7 bases. This CDR3 is built from 14 residues. CDR3 sequence (DNA): TGTGCCAGCAGCCAAGGGACTACCACAGATACGCAGTATTTT. It translates to CASSQGTTTDTQYF.

The V call is TRBV10-1, the J call TRBJ2-3; 8 bases line up with TRBD1. The CDR3 is 15 residues long. V shed 6 bases, J shed 4 bases, and the junction held 9 bases outside the gene matches. From germline, CDR1 is WNHNN and CDR2 SYGVQD (reference sequence). The chain's CDR3 is CASSRIGQGADTQYF. In DNA, the CDR3 is TGCGCCAGCAGCCGAATAGGACAGGGAGCAGATACGCAGTATTTT.

This clonotype was recorded at least ten times. The chain has TRBV4-3 and TRBJ2-1; 10 bases are a match to TRBD2. CDR1 LGHNA and CDR2 YSLEER come from the germline V gene. V lost 4 bases to trimming and J lost 7 bases; unmatched junction nucleotides: 7. The length of the CDR3 is 15 residues. DNA of the CDR3: TGCGCCAGCAGCCCTGGACTAGCGGAGGGGAATGAGCAGTTCTTC. Its translation: CASSPGLAEGNEQFF.

The rearrangement links TRBV6-1 to TRBJ2-1; 10 bases are shared with TRBD1. V dropped 3 bases and J dropped 4; count of bases not matched to a gene: 3. Germline V gene lookup returns CDR1 MNHNS and CDR2 SASEGT. This CDR3 has 15 residues. This CDR3 reads CASSEDRGSYNEQFF. CDR3 DNA sequence: TGTGCCAGCAGTGAGGACAGGGGGTCTTACAATGAGCAGTTCTTC.

This clonotype was found many times. The J gene is TRBJ2-1, the V gene TRBV5-1; 13 bases fit TRBD2. The CDR3 length is 16 residues. CDR1 is SGHRS and CDR2 is YFSETQ in the germline V gene. J was trimmed by 8 bases and V by 1 base; bases with no gene match: 6. The CDR3 loop is CASSLTRLAGGDEQFF. The CDR3 DNA sequence: TGCGCCAGCAGCTTGACGCGACTAGCGGGAGGAGATGAGCAGTTCTTC. The complete variable domain, with remaining parts taken from reference TRBV5-1 and TRBJ2-1, reads KAGVTQTPRYLIKTRGQQVTLSCSPISGHRSVSWYQQTPGQGLQFLFEYFSETQRNKGNFPGRFSGRQFSNSRSEMNVSTLELGDSALYLCASSLTRLAGGDEQFFGPGTRLTVL.

This clonotype has ten or more counts. The DNA for the CDR3 is TGTGCCAGCAGCTTAACTACAGGGCCGAGGTACAATGAGCAGTTCTTC. Translation gives CASSLTTGPRYNEQFF. The J gene is TRBJ2-1, the V gene TRBV7-9; maybe TRBD1 (6 bases). Germline V gene data show CDR1 as SEHNR and CDR2 as FQNEAQ (reference sequence). The V gene lost 2 bases and the J gene lost 4 bases, with 15 bases spanning the gap. This CDR3 contains 16 residues.

This clonotype has a handful of counts. Written as DNA, the CDR3 is TGTGCCAGCAGCCAAGAAGAAAATACGCAGTATTTT. This encodes CASSQEENTQYF. The chain couples TRBV3-1 to TRBJ2-3; D unclear. Germline loops: CDR1 LGHDT, CDR2 YNNKEL (reference sequence). The V end lost 0 bases, the J end lost 7 bases, and 5 bases lay between the germline ends. The CDR3 contains 12 residues.

The gene calls are TRBV20-1 and TRBJ2-3; TRBD2 might be the D (6 bases). The V end was cut by 5 bases, the J end by 4 bases, with 19 bases between. This CDR3 has 15 amino acids. Looked up from germline, CDR1 is DFQATT and CDR2 is SNEGSKA (reference sequence). CDR3 sequence reads: CSARDSFWGADTQYF. CDR3 sequence (DNA): TGCAGTGCTCGGGACTCTTTCTGGGGGGCAGATACGCAGTATTTT.

This clonotype was counted only a few times. The chain employs TRBV20-1 and TRBJ2-1, with a possible D match to TRBD2 (5 bases). In germline, CDR1 is DFQATT, CDR2 SNEGSKA (reference sequence). The V gene lost 1 base and the J gene lost 4 bases, with 11 bases spanning the gap. The CDR3 is 14 amino acids. In DNA, the CDR3 is TGCAGTGCTAGAGTGAACCGGGGTTACAATGAGCAGTTCTTC. Translated, it gives CSARVNRGYNEQFF.

This clonotype has only a few counts. J is TRBJ2-7 and V is TRBV24-1, with D tentatively TRBD1 or TRBD2 (6 bases each). Germline V gene data show CDR1 as KGHDR and CDR2 as SFDVKD. This CDR3 comprises 17 residues. Trimming shortened V by 5 bases and J by 0 bases, and 19 bases separated the two germline ends. As DNA, the CDR3 is TGTGCCACCAGTGGCCCTCGGAGGGGGTCGAGCTCCTACGAGCAGTACTTC. It yields the protein CATSGPRRGSSSYEQYF.

V is TRBV20-1 and J is TRBJ2-7; no reliable D call. CDR3 length equals 13 residues. The V and J ends lost 5 bases and 3 bases respectively, with 14 bases between them. Germline V gives CDR1 DFQATT, CDR2 SNEGSKA (reference sequence). The CDR3 bases are TGCAGTGCTGATACCGGGTCCCACTACGAGCAGTACTTC. Protein sequence: CSADTGSHYEQYF.